These T cell receptor beta chains were read from a single sample in a study of PD-1 blockade in classical Hodgkin lymphoma. TCRdb's copy holds only in-frame clones and misses some; the assay was immunoSEQ multiplex PCR. The sample lists 25,000 to 30,000 clones; around 80% were seen once. Sequenced here: peripheral blood mononuclear cells (PBMCs), sampled before the second cycle of nivolumab. The source is a human donor with classical Hodgkin lymphoma. CDR3s include the opening cysteine and the closing phenylalanine or tryptophan. The order of the fields is CDR3 protein, CDR3 DNA, V gene, clone size, J gene, D gene. The D gene is left open where the match is weak. Where a row states a size, it is once, few, many or the class of an expanded clone; other rows omit it.

cdr3_aa: CASSSLAGGYNEQFF
cdr3_nt: TGTGCCAGCAGTTCCCTGGCAGGGGGGTACAATGAGCAGTTCTTC
v_call: TRBV6-6
clone_size: .
j_call: TRBJ2-1
d_call: .

cdr3_aa: CASSDRVWEAGANVLTF
cdr3_nt: TGTGCCAGCAGCGACCGGGTCTGGGAGGCTGGGGCCAACGTCCTGACTTTC
v_call: TRBV9
clone_size: .
j_call: TRBJ2-6
d_call: .

cdr3_aa: CASSLGGGPQETQYF
cdr3_nt: TGTGCCAGCAGCTTAGGTGGGGGGCCTCAAGAGACCCAGTACTTC
v_call: TRBV7-9
clone_size: .
j_call: TRBJ2-5
d_call: .

cdr3_aa: CASGLGTGLDYTF
cdr3_nt: TGTGCTAGTGGTTTGGGGACAGGCCTTGACTACACCTTC
v_call: TRBV12-5
clone_size: .
j_call: TRBJ1-2
d_call: TRBD1

cdr3_aa: CASFAGPEAFF
cdr3_nt: TGTGCCAGCTTCGCCGGGCCTGAAGCTTTCTTT
v_call: TRBV6-6
clone_size: .
j_call: TRBJ1-1
d_call: .

cdr3_aa: CASSLAGVTYEQYF
cdr3_nt: TGTGCCAGCAGCTTAGCCGGGGTTACCTACGAGCAGTACTTC
v_call: TRBV7-3
clone_size: .
j_call: TRBJ2-7
d_call: .

cdr3_aa: CASSPRTPYEQYF
cdr3_nt: TGCGCCAGCAGCCCCAGGACCCCCTACGAGCAGTACTTC
v_call: TRBV5-1
clone_size: .
j_call: TRBJ2-7
d_call: .

cdr3_aa: CASTPFGGEQPQHF
cdr3_nt: TGCGCCAGCACCCCTTTTGGGGGCGAACAGCCCCAGCATTTT
v_call: TRBV5-1
clone_size: .
j_call: TRBJ1-5
d_call: .

cdr3_aa: CASSPQGAFGEKLFF
cdr3_nt: TGTGCCAGCAGCCCTCAGGGGGCATTTGGTGAAAAACTGTTTTTT
v_call: TRBV9
clone_size: .
j_call: TRBJ1-4
d_call: TRBD1

cdr3_aa: CASSEGQGESAKNIQYF
cdr3_nt: TGTGCCAGCAGCGAGGGACAGGGGGAGTCGGCCAAAAACATTCAGTACTTC
v_call: TRBV5-5
clone_size: .
j_call: TRBJ2-4
d_call: TRBD1

cdr3_aa: CASEPGWGNEQFF
cdr3_nt: TGTGCCAGCGAGCCCGGGTGGGGCAATGAGCAGTTCTTC
v_call: TRBV2
clone_size: .
j_call: TRBJ2-1
d_call: .

cdr3_aa: CASSPWGGGMNTEAFF
cdr3_nt: TGCGCCAGCAGCCCCTGGGGGGGTGGAATGAACACTGAAGCTTTCTTT
v_call: TRBV5-1
clone_size: once
j_call: TRBJ1-1
d_call: .

cdr3_aa: CASSYLRTERNTEAFF
cdr3_nt: TGTGCCAGCAGTTACCTGCGGACAGAAAGGAACACTGAAGCTTTCTTT
v_call: TRBV6-5
clone_size: .
j_call: TRBJ1-1
d_call: .

cdr3_aa: CASSDRGDTDTQYF
cdr3_nt: TGCGCCAGCAGTGACAGGGGGGACACAGATACGCAGTATTTT
v_call: TRBV4-1
clone_size: .
j_call: TRBJ2-3
d_call: TRBD1

cdr3_aa: CASSQDPAGASYEQYF
cdr3_nt: TGCGCCAGCAGCCAAGATCCGGCAGGAGCCTCCTACGAGCAGTACTTC
v_call: TRBV4-3
clone_size: .
j_call: TRBJ2-7
d_call: .